The 8 T cell receptor beta chains listed next were all sequenced from one sample in a study of regulatory T cells in long-lasting Graves disease. Arm-PCR with iRepertoire HTBI primers amplified the CDR3 regions for these TCR beta libraries. TCRdb analysed the multiplex PCR reads with MiXCR anew, one entry per CDR3 protein. Found here are 300,000 to 350,000 distinct CDR3 sequences, around 20% of them singletons; the top ten hold 29%. Indicated time point: persistent/refractory GD, antithyroid drugs over 5 years with positive TRAb. RNA from PBMCs was the source of the TCR library. The sequences come from peripheral blood mononuclear cells (PBMCs), collected when the disease was refractory, from a patient treated with antithyroid drugs. Source of these receptors: a female donor with Graves disease.

Concerning this clonotype: One junction end does not reproduce the germline sequence, and a read error may be involved. This chain links TRBV4-1 with TRBJ2-7; TRBD1 agrees at 12 bases. Germline V gene sequence: CDR1 MGHRA, CDR2 YSYEKL. This CDR3 contains 16 residues. In DNA form, the CDR3 reads TGCGCCAGCAGCCAGCCGGGACAGGGGGCGCGATACGAGCAGCACTTC. Its translation is CASSQPGQGARYEQHF.

As for this clonotype: Given a much more abundant clone one base away, this may be a read error. V usage is TRBV6-1 and J usage is TRBJ1-2; D is unclear. V lost 6 bases, J lost 1 base, and 9 bases lay in between. The CDR3 loop spans 13 amino acids. Germline loops: CDR1 MNHNS, CDR2 SASEGT. This CDR3 reads CASRRAVNYGYTF. CDR3 bases: TGTGCCAGCAGGCGGGCCGTTAACTATGGCTACACCTTC.

This clonotype appeared many times. CDR3 protein: CASSSHQGAYEQYF. The CDR3 DNA reads as TGTGCCAGCAGCTCGCATCAGGGGGCCTACGAGCAGTACTTC. V and J are TRBV7-9 and TRBJ2-7, with 7 bases that match TRBD1. CDR1 and CDR2 from the germline V gene are SEHNR and FQNEAQ (reference sequence). The trim removed 4 bases at V and 2 bases at J, leaving 5 bases unmatched. The CDR3 extends over 14 amino acids.

This CDR3 is CASSFQGGLSNEKLFF. CDR3 DNA sequence: TGTGCCAGCAGCTTCCAGGGTGGGCTGTCTAATGAAAAACTGTTTTTT. The rearrangement uses TRBV7-6 and TRBJ1-4; the D gene is possibly TRBD1 (5 bases). V was shortened by 3 bases and J by 3 bases, with 14 bases between the two germline ends. CDR3 size: 16 residues. Germline loops: CDR1 SGHVS, CDR2 FNYEAQ.

The chain joins TRBV6-2 or TRBV6-3 to TRBJ1-1, with no clear D. Germline V CDR1 and CDR2: MNHEY, SVGEGT. V lost 4 bases and J lost 0, with 9 bases in between. The CDR3 totals 14 residues. CDR3 coding DNA: TGTGCCAGCAGTTCTGGGCACTTGAACACTGAAGCTTTCTTT. Protein sequence: CASSSGHLNTEAFF.

This chain connects TRBV7-9 to TRBJ2-5; a possible D gene is TRBD1 (6 bases). Trimming took off 3 bases at V and 2 bases at J, with 13 bases between the two ends. Germline CDR1 and CDR2: SEHNR and FQNEAQ (reference sequence). This CDR3 region has 15 residues. CDR3 nucleotide sequence: TGTGCCAGCAGCTTCAGGACAGCCAGGCAAGAGACCCAGTACTTC. Encoded protein: CASSFRTARQETQYF.

This clonotype was recorded a few times. The rearrangement uses TRBV4-2 and TRBJ1-2; D is uncertain. Germline V gene sequence: CDR1 LGHNA, CDR2 YNFKEQ. The CDR3 is 14 residues long. Trimming took off 0 bases at V and 8 bases at J, with 13 bases between the two ends. The CDR3 nucleotides read TGTGCCAGCAGCCAAGATTTGGGTGCGCGGGGCTACACCTTC. It is translated as CASSQDLGARGYTF.

The chain links TRBV4-2 to TRBJ2-2; D gene unclear. The CDR3 consists of 14 residues. V lost 4 bases and J lost 0, with 6 bases in between. Germline V CDR1 and CDR2: LGHNA, YNFKEQ. CDR3 in amino acids: CASSPPPNTGELFF. CDR3 nucleotide sequence: TGTGCCAGCAGCCCACCACCGAACACCGGGGAGCTGTTTTTT.